The present T cell receptor (beta chain) was sequenced within a study of CD8 T cells in Susac syndrome. Overall study findings and caveats: The study conceded that its TCR sequencing and HLA analysis involved relatively few individuals.

The CDR3 is 16 amino acids. Germline loops: CDR1 LNHNV, CDR2 YYDKDF (reference sequence). V shed 3 bases, J shed 15 bases, and the junction held 18 bases outside the gene matches. Random hexamers were used to reverse transcribe the RNA input (roughly 0.5 to 1 ug). TCRdb re-analysed the immunoSEQ multiplex PCR reads in MiXCR, keeping a single row per CDR3 protein. The table includes roughly 200,000 distinct CDR3 sequences, 85% to 95% detected once. On this clonotype itself: Its antigen is still unknown.

The specimen sequenced was CD4+ T cells from PBMCs. This clonotype was sampled from a human donor in good health. The rearrangement joins TRBV15 to TRBJ2-1, with TRBD1 identical over 9 bases. This CDR3 is CATSSDLDRGTRGRFF. The CDR3 bases are TGTGCCACCAGCAGTGACTTGGACAGGGGAACGCGTGGTAGGTTCTTC.